This T cell receptor beta chain stems from a study of beta chain features in type 1 diabetes. General study results and limits: Moderately but significantly shorter TCRB CDR3s were found in Type 1 diabetes patients in all four CD4+ subsets. In comparison with healthy donors, patients had naive, central memory and Treg TCRB repertoires that appeared more similar.

There are a few counts of this clone. The antigen is unknown. Trimming removed 8 bases from V and 3 bases from J; junction bases left unmatched: 10. This CDR3 contains 14 residues. Germline CDR1 and CDR2: SQVTM and ANQGSEA. Investigators reverse transcribed all isolated RNA, so they sequenced expressed TCRB transcripts. This table comes from immunoSEQ multiplex PCR, and its TCRdb copy is limited to in-frame clones, with some not included. The repertoire consists of fewer than 350,000 clones, with 8% occurring once and the leading ten covering under 1.3%. This TCR was sampled from a woman aged 18-35 years in good health. The chain is built from TRBV29-1 and TRBJ2-7; TRBD1 matches 10 bases. Source material: central memory CD4+ T cells from blood. The CDR3 coding sequence is TGCAGCACTTGCCGGGACAGGGGATGCTACGAGCAGTACGTC. Protein product: CSTCRDRGCYEQYV.